The 32 T cell receptor beta chains below come from one sample, sequenced in a study of T cell repertoires in cytomegalovirus infection. TCRdb ran MiXCR on the reads and lists one entry per CDR3 protein. The sample shows about 400,000 distinct CDR3 sequences, around 18% of them seen only once. The sample taken for sequencing was PBMCs. Every receptor here comes from a human donor in good health (CMV status not recorded). Some clones in this sample may be carry-over from other donors' samples.

This clonotype was detected ten times or more. The chain employs TRBV12-5 and TRBJ1-4; D remains unclear. The ends were cut back, 3 bases at V and 8 bases at J, with 16 bases in the middle. The CDR3 is made up of 15 amino acids. Germline CDR1 LGHNT, CDR2 FRNRAP. CDR3 amino acids: CASGFTGQVVEKLFF. The CDR3 DNA sequence: TGTGCTAGTGGTTTTACCGGGCAGGTGGTGGAAAAACTGTTTTTT.

This clonotype has at least ten counts. This chain uses TRBV7-8 with TRBJ1-1; 7 nucleotides agree with TRBD1. The CDR3 totals 13 residues. Trimming cost V 6 bases and J 3 bases; bases outside gene matches: 4. Germline CDR1 SGHVS, CDR2 FQNEAQ. CDR3 sequence reads: CASSGQGDTEAFF. The CDR3 DNA sequence: TGTGCCAGCAGTGGGCAGGGGGACACTGAAGCTTTCTTT.

This clonotype was recorded at least ten times. The genes are TRBV7-2 and TRBJ1-2, with D possibly being TRBD1 (5 bases). CDR1 is SGHTA, CDR2 FQGNSA, per germline. V dropped 1 base and J dropped 9 bases, with 15 bases sitting between them. The CDR3 covers 14 residues. In DNA form, the CDR3 reads TGTGCCAGCAGCTTAGTCAGTACAGGCGGAAGCTACACCTTC. This codes for CASSLVSTGGSYTF. The full variable domain, rest sourced from reference TRBV7-2 and TRBJ1-2, is GAGVSQSPSNKVTEKGKDVELRCDPISGHTALYWYRQSLGQGLEFLIYFQGNSAPDKSGLPSDRFSAERTGGSVSTLTIQRTQQEDSAVYLCASSLVSTGGSYTFGSGTRLTVV.

The chain combines TRBV7-9 with TRBJ2-3; TRBD2 agrees at 10 bases. This CDR3 comprises 15 residues. With 5 bases clipped from V and 2 bases from J, the junction kept 4 bases outside the gene matches. Per the germline V gene, CDR1 is SEHNR and CDR2 is FQNEAQ (reference sequence). The CDR3 protein is CASSGTSESTDTQYF. The CDR3 DNA sequence: TGTGCCAGCAGCGGGACTAGCGAATCCACAGATACGCAGTATTTT.

This rearrangement joins TRBV9 to TRBJ1-2, with D perhaps matching TRBD1 (5 bases). The V and J ends lost 0 bases and 6 bases respectively, with 21 bases between them. The CDR3 sequence is 17 residues long. Germline-derived CDR1 and CDR2 are SGDLS and YYNGEE. CDR3 region: CASSVASYRTTLDGYTF. CDR3 in DNA: TGTGCCAGCAGCGTAGCATCGTACAGGACAACCCTGGATGGCTACACCTTC.

This clonotype was picked up a small number of times. V gene TRBV7-2 combines with J gene TRBJ1-4; D unresolved. This CDR3 spans 15 amino acids. CDR1 and CDR2 (germline): SGHTA, FQGNSA. V lost 5 bases and J lost 8, with 18 bases in between. CDR3 coding DNA: TGTGCCAGCAGCCCTTACGGGAGTTTGGGGGAAAAACTGTTTTTT. Protein product: CASSPYGSLGEKLFF. The variable domain in full, completed from reference TRBV7-2 and TRBJ1-4, reads GAGVSQSPSNKVTEKGKDVELRCDPISGHTALYWYRQSLGQGLEFLIYFQGNSAPDKSGLPSDRFSAERTGGSVSTLTIQRTQQEDSAVYLCASSPYGSLGEKLFFGSGTQLSVL.

The chain links TRBV6-2 or TRBV6-3 to TRBJ2-5; D may correspond to TRBD1 or TRBD2 (5 bases each). Trimming cost V 4 bases and J 5 bases, with 14 bases left between them. Per the germline V gene, CDR1 is MNHEY and CDR2 is SVGEGT. The CDR3 is made up of 14 amino acids. The CDR3 region has the DNA TGTGCCAGCAGTTTCCCAGGGACGGGCGAGACCCAGTACTTC. This translates into CASSFPGTGETQYF.

This clonotype was seen ten or more times. The rearrangement links TRBV28 to TRBJ2-3; no definite D call. Germline-derived CDR1 and CDR2 are MDHEN and SYDVKM. Trimming took 6 bases from V and 0 from J, leaving 19 bases between them. The CDR3 has 17 amino acids. The CDR3 DNA is TGTGCCAGCAGCCCAATCCCCTTGCCTTCTAGCACAGATACGCAGTATTTT. This translates into CASSPIPLPSSTDTQYF.

This clonotype has just a few counts. The chain combines TRBV5-4 with TRBJ1-6; D not resolved. This CDR3 spans 17 amino acids. Germline lookup yields CDR1 SGHNT and CDR2 YYREEE (reference sequence). The V end was cut by 2 bases, the J end by 0 bases, with 12 bases between. In DNA form, the CDR3 reads TGTGCCAGCAGCTTAATAAAAGGGAGCTCCTATAATTCACCCCTCCACTTT. Protein: CASSLIKGSSYNSPLHF.

This clonotype was seen repeatedly, ten times or more. The CDR3 DNA sequence: TGTGCCAGCAGCCGACAGGGTTCACCCCTCCACTTT. Amino acid sequence: CASSRQGSPLHF. The chain is built from TRBV7-2 and TRBJ1-6; 7 positions agree with TRBD1. CDR1 and CDR2 (germline): SGHTA, FQGNSA. The CDR3 totals 12 residues. V shed 5 bases, J shed 9 bases, and the junction held 1 base outside the gene matches.

This clonotype occurred many times. This sequence joins TRBV7-2 and TRBJ1-2; no reliable D call. The germline CDR1 and CDR2 sequences are SGHTA and FQGNSA. Trimming cost V 7 bases and J 6 bases, with 12 bases left between them. The CDR3 consists of 12 residues. In DNA form, the CDR3 reads TGTGCCAGCACAGCGGGTGATCATGGCTACACCTTC. Protein: CASTAGDHGYTF.

This clonotype was seen ten or more times. The V call is TRBV7-2, the J call TRBJ1-2, with 9 bases identical to TRBD1. Germline trimming cut 6 bases from V and 9 bases from J; bases unmatched to any gene: 11. Germline CDR1 reads SGHTA; CDR2 reads FQGNSA. The CDR3 length is 14 residues. CDR3 protein: CASSQDRGSMRYTF. The CDR3 DNA sequence: TGTGCCAGCAGTCAGGACAGGGGATCTATGCGCTACACCTTC. Full variable domain (missing parts from reference TRBV7-2 and TRBJ1-2): GAGVSQSPSNKVTEKGKDVELRCDPISGHTALYWYRQSLGQGLEFLIYFQGNSAPDKSGLPSDRFSAERTGGSVSTLTIQRTQQEDSAVYLCASSQDRGSMRYTFGSGTRLTVV.

The chain links TRBV2 to TRBJ2-7; D remains ambiguous. In germline, CDR1 is SNHLY, CDR2 FYNNEI. The CDR3 has 14 amino acids. V gave up 2 bases and J gave up 3 bases, with 11 bases separating them. The CDR3 is CASSERLGFYEQYF. Here the CDR3 DNA reads TGTGCCAGCAGTGAACGTCTCGGGTTCTACGAGCAGTACTTC.

V gene TRBV4-1 combines with J gene TRBJ1-5; weak D call: TRBD1 (6 bases). CDR1 is MGHRA and CDR2 is YSYEKL in the germline V gene. With 1 base removed from V and 9 bases from J, the gap between germline ends came to 19 bases. The CDR3 contains 16 residues. The CDR3 is CASSQVPNREGRPQHF. CDR3 DNA sequence: TGCGCCAGCAGCCAAGTGCCGAACAGGGAGGGGAGGCCCCAGCATTTT.

The gene calls are TRBV7-6 and TRBJ2-3; tentative D call: TRBD1 (6 bases). The germline V gene has CDR1 SGHVS and CDR2 FNYEAQ. The V and J ends lost 7 bases and 5 bases respectively, with 22 bases between them. CDR3 length equals 16 residues. The DNA for the CDR3 is TGTGCCAGCACCCAGGGGTCCCACCTGGGGGAAGATACGCAGTATTTT. Its protein is CASTQGSHLGEDTQYF.

The rearrangement uses TRBV2 and TRBJ2-5; the D is unclear. Trimming cost V 7 bases and J 3 bases, with 9 bases left between them. CDR1 and CDR2 (germline): SNHLY, FYNNEI. The length of the CDR3 is 12 residues. The CDR3 nucleotides read TGTGCCAGCAAGGGCAGAGAAGAGACCCAGTACTTC. This translates into CASKGREETQYF.

This clonotype appeared a few times. The J gene is TRBJ2-7, the V gene TRBV4-1; TRBD1 matches at 8 bases. Germline-derived CDR1 and CDR2 are MGHRA and YSYEKL. CDR3 length equals 13 residues. J gave up 3 bases and V 7 bases, and 5 bases lay outside the gene matches. This CDR3 reads CASTSDRGYEQYF. The CDR3 nucleotides read TGCGCCAGCACCTCAGACAGGGGCTACGAGCAGTACTTC.

This clonotype was counted ten times or more. DNA for the CDR3: TGTGCCAGCAGCCAGGCTGGATACAATGAGCAGTTCTTC. As protein: CASSQAGYNEQFF. The J gene is TRBJ2-1, the V gene TRBV12-3 or TRBV12-4; no clear D gene. Trimming took off 6 bases at V and 4 bases at J, with 10 bases between the two ends. This CDR3 spans 13 amino acids.

This clonotype showed up just a few times. The chain recombines TRBV20-1 with TRBJ2-3; 9 bases map to TRBD2. With 0 bases clipped from V and 1 base from J, the junction kept 2 bases outside the gene matches. The CDR3 spans 15 residues. Germline CDR1 reads DFQATT; CDR2 reads SNEGSKA (reference sequence). The CDR3 sequence: CSARDPSGGTDTQYF. CDR3 in DNA: TGCAGTGCTAGAGATCCTAGCGGGGGCACAGATACGCAGTATTTT.

The rearrangement joins TRBV2 to TRBJ1-2, with 8 bases lining up with TRBD1. The CDR3 is 13 residues long. Germline assignment: CDR1 SNHLY and CDR2 FYNNEI. Unmatched junction bases numbered 6, after V lost 5 bases and J lost 7 bases. CDR3 in amino acids: CASSTGQGSGYTF. The CDR3 DNA sequence: TGTGCCAGCAGTACCGGACAGGGTTCTGGCTACACCTTC.

This clonotype has ten or more counts. The chain links TRBV7-2 to TRBJ2-7, with D maybe TRBD2 (7 bases). This CDR3 has 14 amino acids. The germline gives CDR1 SGHTA, CDR2 FQGNSA. V lost 1 base, J lost 4 bases, and 11 bases lay in between. The CDR3 bases are TGTGCCAGCAGCTTAGGAGGGAGGGGGTACGAGCAGTACTTC. It translates to CASSLGGRGYEQYF.

In this sample, this clonotype turned up a few times. The V and J genes are TRBV19 and TRBJ1-5, with TRBD1 as a possible D gene (5 bases). The germline V and J ends were trimmed by 5 bases and 9 bases, with 20 bases remaining between them. Germline CDR1 reads LNHDA; CDR2 reads SQIVND (reference sequence). This CDR3 is built from 15 residues. The CDR3 region is CASSAFRDPVGPQHF. The CDR3 region has the DNA TGTGCCAGTAGTGCCTTCCGGGACCCCGTAGGGCCCCAGCATTTT. The entire variable domain, with the rest obtained from reference TRBV19 and TRBJ1-5, is as follows: DGGITQSPKYLFRKEGQNVTLSCEQNLNHDAMYWYRQDPGQGLRLIYYSQIVNDFQKGDIAEGYSVSREKKESFPLTVTSAQKNPTAFYLCASSAFRDPVGPQHFGDGTRLSIL.

This clonotype was seen at least ten times. V and J are TRBV10-3 and TRBJ2-5, with 9 bases identical to TRBD1. CDR1 and CDR2 (germline): ENHRY, SYGVKD. Trimming at V came to 10 bases and at J to 2 bases, leaving 14 bases not matched to a gene. This CDR3 is built from 16 residues. The CDR3 DNA reads TGTGCCACACATTTGGGCGGGACAGGGAAACAAGAGACCCAGTACTTC. It encodes CATHLGGTGKQETQYF.

This clonotype was detected ten times or more. The chain employs TRBV5-5 and TRBJ1-5, with D perhaps TRBD1 (5 bases). Germline values: CDR1 SGHKS, CDR2 YYEKEE (reference sequence). CDR3 length: 15 residues. The V gene lost 4 bases and the J gene lost 4 bases, with 15 bases spanning the gap. The CDR3 bases are TGTGCCAGCAGCCTTGGGTGGGGCAGTAATCAGCCCCAGCATTTT. Translating gives CASSLGWGSNQPQHF.

This clonotype was observed at least ten times. The chain recombines TRBV7-2 with TRBJ2-5, with TRBD1 identical over 8 bases. Germline CDR1 is SGHTA and CDR2 is FQGNSA. CDR3 length: 15 residues. V lost 4 bases, J lost 5 bases, and 9 bases stayed unmatched. CDR3 nucleotides: TGTGCCAGCAGCTACAACAGGGGGAAAGGCGAGACCCAGTACTTC. Its translation is CASSYNRGKGETQYF.

The chain recombines TRBV15 with TRBJ1-6; unclear D gene. V was shortened by 0 bases and J by 9 bases, with 12 bases between the two germline ends. Germline CDR1 LNHNV, CDR2 YYDKDF (reference sequence). The CDR3 is made up of 15 amino acids. The CDR3 coding sequence is TGTGCCACCAGCAGAGATTTGACGGAGCCTTCACCCCTCCACTTT. It codes for CATSRDLTEPSPLHF.

This clonotype showed up just once. V and J are TRBV20-1 and TRBJ2-2; D call uncertain. Looked up from germline, CDR1 is DFQATT and CDR2 is SNEGSKA (reference sequence). This CDR3 has 13 residues. V lost 0 bases to trimming and J lost 5 bases, with 7 bases between them. The CDR3 bases are TGCAGTGCTAGAGATGGACGGACCGGGGAGCTGTTTTTT. This sequence encodes CSARDGRTGELFF.

There are a few counts of this clonotype. The rearrangement links TRBV11-2 to TRBJ2-7, with TRBD1 identical over 9 bases. Germline V gene sequence: CDR1 SGHAT, CDR2 FQNNGV. V gave up 5 bases and J gave up 7 bases; unmatched junction bases: 12. The CDR3 loop spans 15 amino acids. The CDR3 DNA sequence: TGTGCCAGCAGCCCCCGCCCACAGGGGGCGAGAGAGCAGTACTTC. This gives the protein CASSPRPQGAREQYF.

V and J are TRBV4-1 and TRBJ2-7; 10 nucleotides match TRBD2. Germline V gene sequence: CDR1 MGHRA, CDR2 YSYEKL. CDR3 length equals 16 residues. The trim removed 2 bases at V and 1 base at J, leaving 5 bases unmatched. The CDR3 DNA follows: TGCGCCAGCAGCCAACCCCGGACTAGCGGATCCTACGAGCAGTACTTC. This sequence encodes CASSQPRTSGSYEQYF.

This clonotype has at least ten counts. The chain carries TRBV7-2 and TRBJ1-3; D is possibly TRBD1 (6 bases). CDR3 length: 16 amino acids. CDR1 is SGHTA and CDR2 is FQGNSA in the germline V gene. Trimming cost V 3 bases and J 4 bases, with 16 bases left between them. The CDR3 reads CASSFQGPGTGNTIYF. The CDR3 nucleotides are TGTGCCAGCAGCTTCCAGGGACCTGGGACAGGAAACACCATATATTTT.

This clonotype was observed a few times. This chain joins TRBV9 and TRBJ2-5; 7 bases map to TRBD2. CDR1 and CDR2 from the germline V gene are SGDLS and YYNGEE. The CDR3 contains 14 residues. Unmatched junction bases numbered 6, after V lost 5 bases and J lost 2 bases. In nucleotides, the CDR3 is TGTGCCAGCAGTAGACTAGCAGAACAAGAGACCCAGTACTTC. It yields the protein CASSRLAEQETQYF.

Here the CDR3 reads CASSPSGGAPETQYF. In DNA form, the CDR3 reads TGTGCCAGCAGCCCTAGCGGGGGGGCCCCAGAGACCCAGTACTTC. V usage is TRBV12-3 or TRBV12-4 and J usage is TRBJ2-5; 12 nucleotides line up with TRBD2. V shed 6 bases, J shed 4 bases, and the junction held 6 bases outside the gene matches. The CDR3 totals 15 residues.